This entry lists 15 T cell receptor beta chains sequenced from one sample in a study of beta chain features in type 1 diabetes. Every bit of the isolated RNA underwent reverse transcription, so sequencing read expressed TCRB transcripts. TCRdb's table, derived via immunoSEQ multiplex PCR, lists solely in-frame clones and lacks some. This sample has roughly 150,000 clones, with around 8% found just once. The study, taken as a whole, reports: Researchers report that Type 1 diabetes patients had moderately but significantly shorter TCRB CDR3s across all four CD4+ subsets.

Antigen specificity for these receptors is unknown. Sequencing input: central memory CD4+ T cells from blood. These receptors were collected from a middle-aged woman with type 1 diabetes.

This clone was seen a few times. This chain uses TRBV5-4 with TRBJ2-7; a weak D match, TRBD1 (6 bases). The germline CDR1 and CDR2 sequences are SGHNT and YYREEE (reference sequence). V lost 2 bases, J lost 5 bases, and 14 bases lay in between. The CDR3 spans 14 residues. The DNA for the CDR3 is TGTGCCAGCAGCTTCGGTGCAGGGGAGAACGAGCAGTACTTC. Protein product: CASSFGAGENEQYF.

This clone occurred a few times. The chain carries TRBV7-2 and TRBJ2-2, with D possibly TRBD2 on 6 matching bases. V shed 6 bases and J shed 4 bases, with 15 bases lying between them. This CDR3 is built from 15 residues. CDR1 and CDR2 from the germline V gene are SGHTA and FQGNSA. The CDR3 DNA reads TGTGCCAGCAGTCTGGCGGGGAGTTTCACCGGGGAGCTGTTTTTT. Its protein is CASSLAGSFTGELFF.

This clone was counted between two and nine times. This rearrangement joins TRBV4-3 to TRBJ1-4; D is possibly TRBD1 (6 bases). The CDR3 has 15 residues. Trimming cost V 0 bases and J 3 bases, with 8 bases left between them. Germline V gives CDR1 LGHNA, CDR2 YSLEER. CDR3 in amino acids: CASSQEGASNEKLFF. CDR3 DNA: TGCGCCAGCAGCCAAGAGGGGGCGTCTAATGAAAAACTGTTTTTT.

This clone was found a few times. The rearrangement uses TRBV5-4 and TRBJ1-2; tentative D call: TRBD1 (5 bases). V was shortened by 0 bases and J by 8 bases, with 8 bases between the two germline ends. Germline V gives CDR1 SGHNT, CDR2 YYREEE (reference sequence). This CDR3 is 12 amino acids long. This CDR3 reads CASSLEGEGYTF. CDR3 coding DNA: TGTGCCAGCAGCTTGGAAGGGGAAGGCTACACCTTC.

This clone turned up a few times. The CDR3 region is CAWSDQANTEAFF. In nucleotides, the CDR3 is TGTGCCTGGAGTGATCAGGCGAACACTGAAGCTTTCTTT. This chain joins TRBV30 and TRBJ1-1; no definite D call. Trimming stripped 1 base from V and 1 base from J, with 7 bases between. Germline lookup yields CDR1 GTSNPN and CDR2 SVGIG (reference sequence). This CDR3 is 13 amino acids long.

This sequence joins TRBV4-3 and TRBJ2-7; 10 bases align to TRBD2. This CDR3 is built from 15 residues. CDR1 LGHNA and CDR2 YSLEER come from the germline V gene. Trimming removed 4 bases from V and 3 bases from J; junction bases left unmatched: 6. The CDR3 DNA sequence: TGCGCCAGCAGCCGAGAGAAGCGGGAGGGCTACGAGCAGTACTTC. As protein: CASSREKREGYEQYF.

The chain couples TRBV5-4 to TRBJ1-1; 7 bases are a match to TRBD1. The CDR3 is made up of 13 amino acids. CDR1 is SGHNT and CDR2 is YYREEE in the germline V gene (reference sequence). V lost 4 bases, J lost 0 bases, and 0 bases stayed unmatched. The CDR3 sequence: CASSGTVNTEAFF. CDR3 sequence (DNA): TGTGCCAGCAGCGGGACAGTGAACACTGAAGCTTTCTTT.

This clone showed up just a few times. The chain carries TRBV6-1 and TRBJ2-5, with 11 bases that match TRBD2. This CDR3 contains 13 residues. CDR1 and CDR2 (germline): MNHNS, SASEGT. V lost 4 bases, J lost 7 bases, and 2 bases stayed unmatched. The CDR3 nucleotides read TGTGCCAGCAGTGTCACTAGCGGGGGGACCCAGTACTTC. As protein: CASSVTSGGTQYF.

This chain uses TRBV6-5 with TRBJ1-4; a possible D gene is TRBD1 (6 bases). Trimming removed 6 bases from V and 6 bases from J, with 11 bases in between. The CDR3 spans 13 residues. The germline V gene has CDR1 MNHEY and CDR2 SVGAGI. The CDR3 bases are TGTGCCAGCAGCAGACCAGGGGATGAAAAACTGTTTTTT. As protein: CASSRPGDEKLFF.

V is TRBV7-3 and J is TRBJ1-5, with D possibly TRBD1 on 5 matching bases. From germline, CDR1 is SGHTA and CDR2 FQGTGA. This CDR3 has 13 amino acids. The V and J ends lost 4 bases and 7 bases respectively, with 11 bases between them. Here the CDR3 reads CASSSGWGQPQHF. Here the CDR3 DNA reads TGTGCCAGCAGCTCGGGCTGGGGCCAGCCCCAGCATTTT.

The sample holds a few counts of this clone. V is TRBV7-2 and J is TRBJ1-2; the match to TRBD1 covers 11 bases. The CDR3 loop spans 17 amino acids. V lost 0 bases, J lost 8 bases, and 11 bases stayed unmatched. Germline CDR1 and CDR2: SGHTA and FQGNSA. The CDR3 nucleotides are TGTGCCAGCAGCTTAGCAGCCTTAGGACAGGGGGCTTGGGGCTACACCTTC. Protein sequence: CASSLAALGQGAWGYTF.

Only a few counts were recorded for this clone. The chain recombines TRBV7-9 with TRBJ1-6, with 10 bases lining up with TRBD1. V was pared by 4 bases and J by 6 bases, with 3 bases of the junction left unmatched. CDR1 and CDR2 (germline): SEHNR, FQNEAQ (reference sequence). The CDR3 runs to 15 residues. The chain's CDR3 is CASSSGQGGNSPLHF. The DNA for the CDR3 is TGTGCCAGCAGCTCCGGACAGGGGGGTAATTCACCCCTCCACTTT.

The rearrangement uses TRBV28 and TRBJ2-5, with TRBD2 identical over 10 bases. With 6 bases clipped from V and 5 bases from J, the junction kept 6 bases outside the gene matches. The CDR3 has 14 residues. Germline assignment: CDR1 MDHEN and CDR2 SYDVKM. The CDR3 DNA is TGTGCCAGCAGGCGGGGACTAGCGACGGAGACCCAGTACTTC. Its translation is CASRRGLATETQYF.

The CDR3 protein is CASSLQGTGNTIYF. The CDR3 nucleotides read TGTGCCAGCAGCTTACAGGGGACTGGAAACACCATATATTTT. V gene TRBV5-6 combines with J gene TRBJ1-3; the match to TRBD1 covers 7 bases. Germline CDR1 and CDR2: SGHDT and YYEEEE. The ends lost 2 bases at V and 2 bases at J; junction bases unmatched: 1. The CDR3 has 14 residues.

This clone has more than one count but fewer than ten. CDR3 sequence (DNA): TGTGCCAGCACCCAGCAAGGGGGCTCCTACGAGCAGTACTTC. Amino acids: CASTQQGGSYEQYF. The chain has TRBV5-4 and TRBJ2-7; a possible D gene is TRBD1 (6 bases). The V gene's germline CDR1 is SGHNT and CDR2 YYREEE (reference sequence). Trimming took 6 bases from V and 0 from J, leaving 13 bases between them. This CDR3 has 14 residues.